The T cell receptor (beta chain) under discussion was sequenced for a study of PD-1 blockade in classical Hodgkin lymphoma. Study information: Patients were infused with nivolumab 3 mg/kg every 2 weeks. Broader study findings: Exclusion applied to patients who initiated nivolumab less than 1 year following ASCT. Compared with baseline, CD4+ but not CD8+ TCR diversity had risen significantly by C4D1. Baseline diversity was lower in partial responders and progressors than complete responders.

With regard to this clone: What it binds is unknown.

Clones were read by immunoSEQ multiplex PCR, and TCRdb kept only the in-frame ones, dropping some. This sample has 35,000 to 45,000 clones, with about 70% found just once. All patients experienced relapse after autologous stem cell transplantation, and brentuximab vedotin exposure was variable. The specimen comprised peripheral blood mononuclear cells (PBMCs), sampled before the second cycle of nivolumab. This receptor was taken from a human donor with classical Hodgkin lymphoma.

Here the CDR3 reads CASSLTGALTGELFF. The CDR3 DNA reads as TGTGCCAGCAGCTTGACGGGGGCGCTTACCGGGGAGCTGTTTTTT. The genes are TRBV5-6 and TRBJ2-2; D could derive from TRBD1 or TRBD2 (6 bases each). In germline, CDR1 is SGHDT, CDR2 YYEEEE. The V end was cut by 1 base, the J end by 5 bases, with 12 bases between. This CDR3 has 15 amino acids.